This TCR beta chain was found in a study of regulatory T cells in long-lasting Graves disease. Libraries of TCR beta came from iRepertoire HTBI primers plus Arm-PCR of CDR3 regions. Study processing details: Segment identification across samples yielded 62 TRBV and fewer than 15 TRBJ segments. Each CDR3 protein gets one entry after TCRdb re-called the multiplex PCR reads with MiXCR. These V and J calls originate from TCRdb's pipeline instead of the authors' own analysis. The data contain about half a million distinct CDR3 sequences, 9.5% to 15% of them singletons. This clonotype was observed a few times. Specified time point: newly diagnosed GD, antithyroid drugs for less than 3 months. From RNA extracted from PBMCs, the TCR library was made. Another study also made use of these data, one on T cells in Graves' hyperthyroidism and ophthalmopathy. That work adds: A median about 7 months before onset, the model predicted ophthalmopathy.

Specimen: peripheral blood mononuclear cells (PBMCs), collected at new diagnosis, from a patient treated with antithyroid drugs. This sequence was found in a woman aged 30 to 39 with Graves disease.

Written as DNA, the CDR3 is TGTGCCAGCAGGGGGGGGGGACAGGGGGCTTGGTTGAACACTGAAGCTTTCTTT. Protein product: CASRGGGQGAWLNTEAFF. V gene TRBV2 combines with J gene TRBJ1-1; TRBD1 agrees at 12 bases. CDR3 length equals 18 residues. Losses at the gene ends were 6 bases for V and 0 bases for J; bases not matched to a gene: 11. Germline CDR1 is SNHLY and CDR2 is FYNNEI. Filled out from reference TRBV2 and TRBJ1-1, the complete variable domain reads EPEVTQTPSHQVTQMGQEVILRCVPISNHLYFYWYRQILGQKVEFLVSFYNNEISEKSEIFDDQFSVERPDGSNFTLKIRSTKLEDSAMYFCASRGGGQGAWLNTEAFFGQGTRLTVV.